These 8 T cell receptor beta chains originate from one sample sequenced in a study of blood T cell repertoires in COVID-19. Assay: immunoSEQ multiplex PCR; the TCRdb copy retains only in-frame clones and omits some. The sample lists around 130,000 clones; about 83% were seen once. The sample consisted of peripheral blood. These TCRs come from a man between 25 and 39 years old with COVID-19, enrolled during active disease.

This clone was detected only once. This sequence joins TRBV18 and TRBJ1-3, with a weak D call TRBD1 (6 bases). The CDR3 loop spans 15 amino acids. Trimming pared 1 base from V and 0 bases from J, leaving 7 bases between. The germline CDR1 and CDR2 sequences are KGHSH and LQKENI. The CDR3 loop is CASSPQQGSGNTIYF. CDR3 coding DNA: TGTGCCAGCTCACCACAACAGGGCTCTGGAAACACCATATATTTT.

This sequence joins TRBV29-1 and TRBJ2-7, with D maybe TRBD1 (7 bases). Germline V CDR1 and CDR2: SQVTM, ANQGSEA. The CDR3 runs 13 residues. V was clipped by 4 bases and J by 4 bases, with 14 bases between them. The CDR3 sequence: CSVVAGQRYEQYF. The CDR3 DNA sequence: TGCAGCGTTGTTGCGGGACAGAGATACGAGCAGTACTTC.

The V and J genes are TRBV6-2 or TRBV6-3 and TRBJ2-1, with 9 bases that match TRBD1. The CDR3 spans 16 residues. Germline CDR1 reads MNHEY; CDR2 reads SVGEGT. V lost 5 bases to trimming and J lost 6 bases; unmatched junction nucleotides: 11. The CDR3 here is CASSKASGQGFNEQFF. Here the CDR3 DNA reads TGTGCCAGCAGTAAGGCCTCGGGACAGGGTTTCAATGAGCAGTTCTTC.

The chain recombines TRBV29-1 with TRBJ2-2; possible D gene TRBD1, 5 bases. This CDR3 is built from 13 residues. The V end was cut by 5 bases, the J end by 1 base, with 8 bases between. Germline CDR1 reads SQVTM; CDR2 reads ANQGSEA. CDR3 in DNA: TGCAGCGTTTCAGGGCAGAACACCGGGGAGCTGTTTTTT. The encoded protein is CSVSGQNTGELFF.

Turning to this clone: The sample has other DNA sequences that encode this CDR3 too. The V and J genes are TRBV30 and TRBJ2-7; 7 bases agree with TRBD1. V lost 1 base, J lost 4 bases, and 7 bases stayed unmatched. Germline V gene sequence: CDR1 GTSNPN, CDR2 SVGIG (reference sequence). The CDR3 totals 14 residues. The CDR3 sequence: CAWSGQGSLYEQYF. The CDR3 bases are TGTGCCTGGAGTGGACAGGGAAGCCTTTACGAGCAGTACTTC.

This chain connects TRBV28 to TRBJ1-5; 8 nucleotides align to TRBD1. V dropped 5 bases and J dropped 6; count of bases not matched to a gene: 6. There are 14 residues in the CDR3. Per germline, CDR1 MDHEN and CDR2 SYDVKM. The CDR3 DNA reads TGTGCCAGCAGTATTCAGGGGGCGGGTCAGCCCCAGCATTTT. This gives the protein CASSIQGAGQPQHF.

The chain uses TRBV10-3 and TRBJ2-1; no definite D call. The CDR3 is 12 amino acids. V was pared by 2 bases and J by 5 bases, with 4 bases between. CDR1 is ENHRY and CDR2 is SYGVKD in the germline V gene. The CDR3 DNA reads as TGTGCCATCAGTGAGGCTAACAATGAGCAGTTCTTC. This sequence encodes CAISEANNEQFF.

This clone was found once. V and J are TRBV10-2 and TRBJ1-1; TRBD1 might be the D (5 bases). V was trimmed by 2 bases and J by 8 bases, leaving 12 bases between them. The CDR3 runs to 13 residues. Germline V gene data show CDR1 as WSHSY and CDR2 as SAAADI. The CDR3 loop is CASSELGQVEAFF. CDR3 in DNA: TGCGCCAGCAGTGAGCTTGGACAAGTAGAAGCTTTCTTT.